The clone carrying this T cell receptor (beta chain) was seen ten or more times. Its matching antigen is unknown. This entry belongs to a study of read filtering for tumor transcriptome and immune sequencing. Findings and caveats of the study: Compared with RNA-seq, IR-seq gave much higher clonotype depth and reliability. Dropping single-read clonotypes raised IR-seq and RNA-seq shared-clonotype correlation.

V was trimmed by 5 bases and J by 4 bases, leaving 9 bases between them. This CDR3 region has 13 residues. Germline V lookup: CDR1 DFQATT, CDR2 SNEGSKA (reference sequence). From 300 to 400 ng of RNA, a library with molecular barcoded alpha/delta and beta/gamma adaptors was made. From the reads, TCRdb called clonotypes with MiXCR, one entry per CDR3 protein. The sample lists over 50,000 distinct CDR3 sequences; under 20% were seen once. This TCR was recovered from a donor at least 40 years old with multiple myeloma. Sequencing used a population of CD138-negative cells sorted from bone marrow. The V gene is TRBV20-1, the J gene TRBJ2-6, with a weak D call TRBD1 (5 bases). This chain's CDR3 is CSAPGSGANVLTF. The CDR3, as DNA: TGCAGTGCTCCAGGGTCCGGGGCCAACGTCCTGACTTTC.